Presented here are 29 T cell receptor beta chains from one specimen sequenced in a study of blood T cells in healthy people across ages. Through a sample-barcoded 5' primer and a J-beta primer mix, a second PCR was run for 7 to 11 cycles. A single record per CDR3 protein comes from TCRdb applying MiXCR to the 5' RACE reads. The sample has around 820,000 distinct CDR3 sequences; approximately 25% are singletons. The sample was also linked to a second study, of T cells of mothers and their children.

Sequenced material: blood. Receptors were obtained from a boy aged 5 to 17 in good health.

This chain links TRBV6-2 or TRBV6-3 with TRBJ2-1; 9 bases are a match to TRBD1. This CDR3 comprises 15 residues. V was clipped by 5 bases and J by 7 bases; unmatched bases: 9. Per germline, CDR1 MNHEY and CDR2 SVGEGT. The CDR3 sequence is CASSPWTGDVNEQFF. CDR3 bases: TGTGCCAGCAGTCCATGGACAGGGGATGTGAATGAGCAGTTCTTC.

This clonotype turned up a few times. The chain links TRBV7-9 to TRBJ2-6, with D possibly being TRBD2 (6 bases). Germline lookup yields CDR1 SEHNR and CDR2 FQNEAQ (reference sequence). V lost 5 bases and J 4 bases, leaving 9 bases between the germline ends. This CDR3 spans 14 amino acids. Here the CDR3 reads CASSGRTGANVLTF. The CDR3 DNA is TGTGCCAGCAGCGGGAGGACAGGGGCCAACGTCCTGACTTTC. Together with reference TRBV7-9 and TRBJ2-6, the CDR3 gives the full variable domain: DTGVSQNPRHKITKRGQNVTFRCDPISEHNRLYWYRQTLGQGPEFLTYFQNEAQLEKSRLLSDRFSAERPKGSFSTLEIQRTEQGDSAMYLCASSGRTGANVLTFGAGSRLTVL.

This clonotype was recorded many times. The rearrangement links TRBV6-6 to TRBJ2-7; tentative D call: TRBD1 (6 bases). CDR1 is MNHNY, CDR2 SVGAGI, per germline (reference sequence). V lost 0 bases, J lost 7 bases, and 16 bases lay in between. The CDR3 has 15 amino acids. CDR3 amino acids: CASSYSRQDLFEQYF. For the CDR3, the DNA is TGTGCCAGCAGTTACTCGAGACAGGATCTATTTGAGCAGTACTTC.

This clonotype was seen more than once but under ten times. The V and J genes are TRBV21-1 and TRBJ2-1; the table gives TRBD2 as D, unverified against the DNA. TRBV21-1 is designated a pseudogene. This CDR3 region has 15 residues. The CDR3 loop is CASSKGAVPYNEQFF. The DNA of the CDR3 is TGTGCCAGCAGCAAAGGGGCAGTCCCTTACAATGAGCAGTTCTTC.

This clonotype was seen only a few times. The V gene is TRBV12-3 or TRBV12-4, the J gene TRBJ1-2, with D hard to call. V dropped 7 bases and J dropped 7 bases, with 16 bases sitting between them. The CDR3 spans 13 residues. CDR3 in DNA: TGTGCCAGCACCCCTATGCGGGCCGGTGGCTACACCTTC. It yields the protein CASTPMRAGGYTF.

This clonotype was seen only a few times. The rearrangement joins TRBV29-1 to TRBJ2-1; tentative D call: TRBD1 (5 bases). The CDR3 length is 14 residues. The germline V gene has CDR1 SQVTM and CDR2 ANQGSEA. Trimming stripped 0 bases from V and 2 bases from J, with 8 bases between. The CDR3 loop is CSVEDAGPYNEQFF. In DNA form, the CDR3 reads TGCAGCGTTGAAGATGCAGGGCCCTACAATGAGCAGTTCTTC.

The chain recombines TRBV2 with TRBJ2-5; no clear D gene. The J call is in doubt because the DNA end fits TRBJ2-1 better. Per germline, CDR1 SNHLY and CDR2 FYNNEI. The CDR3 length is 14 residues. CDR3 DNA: TGTGCCAGCAGTGAAGCGCCGGATTCGATTGAGCAGTTCTTC. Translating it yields CASSEAPDSIEQFF.

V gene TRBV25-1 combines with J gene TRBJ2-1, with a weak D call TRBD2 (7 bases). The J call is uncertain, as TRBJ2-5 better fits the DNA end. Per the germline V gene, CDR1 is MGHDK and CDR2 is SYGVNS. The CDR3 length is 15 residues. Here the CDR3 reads CASISYGGAEETQYF. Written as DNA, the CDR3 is TGTGCCAGCATCTCCTATGGGGGGGCGGAGGAGACCCAGTACTTC.

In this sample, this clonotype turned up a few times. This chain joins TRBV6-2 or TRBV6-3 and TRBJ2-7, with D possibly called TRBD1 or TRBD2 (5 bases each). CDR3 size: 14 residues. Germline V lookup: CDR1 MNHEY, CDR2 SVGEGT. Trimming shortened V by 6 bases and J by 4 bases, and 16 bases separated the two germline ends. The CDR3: CASSNTGLTYEQYF. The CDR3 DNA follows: TGTGCCAGCAGCAACACAGGACTCACGTACGAGCAGTACTTC.

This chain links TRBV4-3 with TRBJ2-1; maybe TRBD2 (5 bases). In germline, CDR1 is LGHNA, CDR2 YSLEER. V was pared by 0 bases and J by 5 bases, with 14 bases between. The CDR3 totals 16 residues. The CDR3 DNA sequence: TGCGCCAGCAGCCAAGATGGTAGCGCCGAAAACAATGAGCAGTTCTTC. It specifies CASSQDGSAENNEQFF.

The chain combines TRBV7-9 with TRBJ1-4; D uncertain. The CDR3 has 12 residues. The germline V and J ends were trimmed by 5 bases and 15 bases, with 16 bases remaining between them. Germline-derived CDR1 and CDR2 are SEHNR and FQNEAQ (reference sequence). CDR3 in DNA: TGTGCCAGCAGCCGTGGAGGCGGAATGGTGTTTTTT. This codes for CASSRGGGMVFF.

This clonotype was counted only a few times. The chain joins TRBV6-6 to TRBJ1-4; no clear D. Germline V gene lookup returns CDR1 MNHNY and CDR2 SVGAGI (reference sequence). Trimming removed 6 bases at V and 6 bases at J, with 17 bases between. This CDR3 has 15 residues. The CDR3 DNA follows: TGTGCCAGCAGCCTTTACAAGGGTGTCTATGAAAAACTGTTTTTT. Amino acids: CASSLYKGVYEKLFF.

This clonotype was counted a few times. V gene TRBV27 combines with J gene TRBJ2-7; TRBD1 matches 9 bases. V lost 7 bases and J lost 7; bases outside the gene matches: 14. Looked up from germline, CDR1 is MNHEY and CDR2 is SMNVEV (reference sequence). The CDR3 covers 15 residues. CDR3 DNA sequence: TGTGCCAGCACCAAAGAGGGACAGGGACGTGGGGAGCAGTACTTC. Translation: CASTKEGQGRGEQYF.

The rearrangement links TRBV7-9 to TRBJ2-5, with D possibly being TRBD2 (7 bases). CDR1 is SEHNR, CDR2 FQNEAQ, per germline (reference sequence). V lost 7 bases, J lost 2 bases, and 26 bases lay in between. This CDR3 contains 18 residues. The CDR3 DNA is TGTGCCAGCACACAGTACGGGGGGCCGGGGGGCTTACAAGAGACCCAGTACTTC. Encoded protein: CASTQYGGPGGLQETQYF.

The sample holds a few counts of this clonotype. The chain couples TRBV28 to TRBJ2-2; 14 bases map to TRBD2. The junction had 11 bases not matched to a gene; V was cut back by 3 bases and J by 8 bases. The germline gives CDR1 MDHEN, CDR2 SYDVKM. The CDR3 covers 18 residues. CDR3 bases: TGTGCCAGCAGTTTCCAGGGCCGACTAGCGGGAGGGGCAGGGGAGCTGTTTTTT. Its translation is CASSFQGRLAGGAGELFF.

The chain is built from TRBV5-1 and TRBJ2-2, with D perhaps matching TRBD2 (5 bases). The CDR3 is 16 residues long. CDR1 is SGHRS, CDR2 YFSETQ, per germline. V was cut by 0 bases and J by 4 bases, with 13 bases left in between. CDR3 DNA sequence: TGCGCCAGCAGCTTGGATGGAGGAGTACTCACCGGGGAGCTGTTTTTT. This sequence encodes CASSLDGGVLTGELFF.

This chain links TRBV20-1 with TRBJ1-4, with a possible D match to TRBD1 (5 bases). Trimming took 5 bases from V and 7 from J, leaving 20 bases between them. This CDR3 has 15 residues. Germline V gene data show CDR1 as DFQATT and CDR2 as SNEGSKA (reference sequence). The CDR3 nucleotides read TGCAGTGCTTCAGTGGGGAACAGGAGGAGTGAAAAACTGTTTTTT. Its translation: CSASVGNRRSEKLFF.

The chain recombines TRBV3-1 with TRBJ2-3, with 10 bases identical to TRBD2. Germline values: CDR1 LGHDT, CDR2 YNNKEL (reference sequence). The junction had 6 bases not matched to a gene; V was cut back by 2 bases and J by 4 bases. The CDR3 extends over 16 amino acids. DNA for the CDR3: TGTGCCAGCAGCCAATCCCGAGCGGGAGGGCCAGATACGCAGTATTTT. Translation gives CASSQSRAGGPDTQYF.

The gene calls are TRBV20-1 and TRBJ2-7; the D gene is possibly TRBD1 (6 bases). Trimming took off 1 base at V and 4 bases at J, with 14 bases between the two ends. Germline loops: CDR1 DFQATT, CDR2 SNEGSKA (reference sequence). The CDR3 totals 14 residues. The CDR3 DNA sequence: TGCAGTGCTAGAGGCGGCAGGGGAGAGTACGAGCAGTACTTC. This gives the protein CSARGGRGEYEQYF.

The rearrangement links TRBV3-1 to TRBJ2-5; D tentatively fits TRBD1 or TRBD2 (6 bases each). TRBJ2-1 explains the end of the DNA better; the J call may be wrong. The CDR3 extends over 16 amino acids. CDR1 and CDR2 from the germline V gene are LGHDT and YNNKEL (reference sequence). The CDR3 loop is CASSQERGDRLNEQFF. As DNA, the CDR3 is TGTGCCAGCAGCCAAGAGAGGGGGGATCGCCTAAATGAGCAGTTCTTC.

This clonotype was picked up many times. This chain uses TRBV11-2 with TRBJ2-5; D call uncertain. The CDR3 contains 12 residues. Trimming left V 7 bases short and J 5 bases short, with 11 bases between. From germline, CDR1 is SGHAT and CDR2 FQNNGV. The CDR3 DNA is TGTGCCAGCAAGGCTATTAGGGAGACCCAGTACTTC. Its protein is CASKAIRETQYF.

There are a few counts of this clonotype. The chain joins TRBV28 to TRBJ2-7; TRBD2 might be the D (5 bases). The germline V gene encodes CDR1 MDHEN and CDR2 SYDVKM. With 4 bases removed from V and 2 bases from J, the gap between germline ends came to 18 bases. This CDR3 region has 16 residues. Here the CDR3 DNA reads TGTGCCAGCAGTTCCCCTCGGGATCGGGCGGCCTACGAGCAGTACTTC. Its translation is CASSSPRDRAAYEQYF.

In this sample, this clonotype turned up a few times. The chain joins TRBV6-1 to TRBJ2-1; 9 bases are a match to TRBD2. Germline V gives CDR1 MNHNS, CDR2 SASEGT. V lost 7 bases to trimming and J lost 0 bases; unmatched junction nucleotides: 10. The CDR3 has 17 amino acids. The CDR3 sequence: CASKTSGGASSYNEQFF. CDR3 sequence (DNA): TGTGCCAGCAAGACTAGCGGAGGGGCCAGCTCCTACAATGAGCAGTTCTTC.

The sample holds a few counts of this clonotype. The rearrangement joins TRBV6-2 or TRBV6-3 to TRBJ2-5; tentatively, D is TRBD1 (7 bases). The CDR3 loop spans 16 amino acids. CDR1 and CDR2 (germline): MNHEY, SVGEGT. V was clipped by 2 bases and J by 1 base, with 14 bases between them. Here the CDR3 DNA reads TGTGCCAGCAGTTACCTGCCAGGGGGGATCCAAGAGACCCAGTACTTC. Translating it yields CASSYLPGGIQETQYF.

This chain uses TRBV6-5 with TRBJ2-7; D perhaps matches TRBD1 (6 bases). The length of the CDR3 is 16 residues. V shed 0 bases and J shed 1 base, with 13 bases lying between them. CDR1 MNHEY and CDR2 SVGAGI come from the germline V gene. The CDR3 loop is CASSYSAQGLSYEQYF. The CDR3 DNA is TGTGCCAGCAGTTACTCCGCACAGGGCCTTTCCTACGAGCAGTACTTC.

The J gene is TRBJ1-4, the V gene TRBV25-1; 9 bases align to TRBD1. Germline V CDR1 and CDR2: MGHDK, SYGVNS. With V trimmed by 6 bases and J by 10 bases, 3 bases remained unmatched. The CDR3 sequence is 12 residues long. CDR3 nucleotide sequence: TGTGCCAGCAGATCGGGACAGGGAAAACTGTTTTTT. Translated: CASRSGQGKLFF.

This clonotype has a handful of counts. As DNA, the CDR3 is TGTGCCAGCAGTTTAATCAGGGCTTCTGGCTACACCTTC. It specifies CASSLIRASGYTF. The rearrangement uses TRBV28 and TRBJ1-2; weak D call: TRBD1 (5 bases). This CDR3 comprises 13 residues. Trimming shortened V by 2 bases and J by 7 bases, and 11 bases separated the two germline ends. Germline-derived CDR1 and CDR2 are MDHEN and SYDVKM.

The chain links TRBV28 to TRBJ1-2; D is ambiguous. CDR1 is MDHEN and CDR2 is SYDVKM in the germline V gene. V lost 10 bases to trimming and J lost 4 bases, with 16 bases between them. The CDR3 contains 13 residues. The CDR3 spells CATLDGVGYGYTF. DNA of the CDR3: TGTGCCACCTTGGACGGGGTCGGCTATGGCTACACCTTC.

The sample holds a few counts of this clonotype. The CDR3 DNA follows: TGTGCCAGCAGCTCCTCGAGGACAGGGGACTCCTACGAGCAGTACTTC. This codes for CASSSSRTGDSYEQYF. V gene TRBV7-9 combines with J gene TRBJ2-7; 9 positions match TRBD1. Germline V gene data show CDR1 as SEHNR and CDR2 as FQNEAQ (reference sequence). With 4 bases clipped from V and 0 bases from J, the junction kept 7 bases outside the gene matches. This CDR3 comprises 16 residues.